The entry below gives a single T cell receptor beta chain sequence along with its context. One junction end does not reproduce the germline sequence, and a read error may be involved. Germline V lookup: CDR1 SQVTM, CDR2 ANQGSEA. The CDR3 is 12 residues long. This entry belongs to a study of control samples from healthy donors and cancer patients. Produced via immunoSEQ multiplex PCR; TCRdb's table is partial and in-frame only. The repertoire holds 120,000 to 150,000 clones, with about nine tenths as singletons. Sequencing was carried out using blood. The chain employs TRBV29-1 and TRBJ1-2; weak D call: TRBD1 (5 bases). This receptor was identified in a man aged 30 to 39 in good health. The CDR3 sequence: CSGSDNNYDYTF. For the CDR3, the DNA is TGCAGCGGATCGGACAATAACTATGACTACACCTTC.